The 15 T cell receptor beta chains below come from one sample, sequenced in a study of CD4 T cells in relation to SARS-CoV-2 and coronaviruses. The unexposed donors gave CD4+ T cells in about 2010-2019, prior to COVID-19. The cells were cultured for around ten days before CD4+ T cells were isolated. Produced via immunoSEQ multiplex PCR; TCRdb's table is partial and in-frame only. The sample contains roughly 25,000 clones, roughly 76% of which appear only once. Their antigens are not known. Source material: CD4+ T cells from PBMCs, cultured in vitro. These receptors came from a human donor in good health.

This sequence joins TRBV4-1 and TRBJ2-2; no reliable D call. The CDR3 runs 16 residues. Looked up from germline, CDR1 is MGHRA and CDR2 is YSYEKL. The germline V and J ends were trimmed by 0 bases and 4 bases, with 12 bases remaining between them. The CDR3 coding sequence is TGCGCCAGCAGCCAAGATATTACAGCATCCACCGGGGAGCTGTTTTTT. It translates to CASSQDITASTGELFF.

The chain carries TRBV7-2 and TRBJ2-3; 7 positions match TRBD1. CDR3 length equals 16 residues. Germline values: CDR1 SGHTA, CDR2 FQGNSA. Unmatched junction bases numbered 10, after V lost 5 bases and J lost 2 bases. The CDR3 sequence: CASSPRMGTATDTQYF. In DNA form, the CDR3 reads TGTGCCAGCAGCCCTAGAATGGGGACAGCCACAGATACGCAGTATTTT.

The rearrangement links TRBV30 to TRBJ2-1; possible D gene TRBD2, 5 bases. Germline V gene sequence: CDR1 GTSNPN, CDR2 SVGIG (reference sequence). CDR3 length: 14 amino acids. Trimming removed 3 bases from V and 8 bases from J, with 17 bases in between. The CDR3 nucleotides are TGTGCCTGGAGCCGCGGCCTCACGAGGGATGAGCAGTTCTTC. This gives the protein CAWSRGLTRDEQFF.

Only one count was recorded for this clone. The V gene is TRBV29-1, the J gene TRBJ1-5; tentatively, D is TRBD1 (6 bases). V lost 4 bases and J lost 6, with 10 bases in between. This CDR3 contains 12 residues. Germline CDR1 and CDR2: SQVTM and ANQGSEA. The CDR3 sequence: CSVGQGSQPQHF. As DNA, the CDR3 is TGCAGCGTTGGGCAGGGGAGTCAGCCCCAGCATTTT.

CDR3 bases: TGTGCCAGCAGTTTAGGAGGGGCCAACGTCCTGACTTTC. Translated: CASSLGGANVLTF. The chain uses TRBV27 and TRBJ2-6; D not certain. The ends were cut back, 2 bases at V and 4 bases at J, with 3 bases in the middle. The CDR3 extends over 13 amino acids. From germline, CDR1 is MNHEY and CDR2 SMNVEV (reference sequence).

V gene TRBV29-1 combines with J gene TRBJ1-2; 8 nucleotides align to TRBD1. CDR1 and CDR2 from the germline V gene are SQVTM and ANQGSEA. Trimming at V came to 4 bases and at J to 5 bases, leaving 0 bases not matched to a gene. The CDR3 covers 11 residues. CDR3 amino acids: CSVGTGYGYTF. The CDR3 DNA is TGCAGCGTTGGGACAGGGTATGGCTACACCTTC.

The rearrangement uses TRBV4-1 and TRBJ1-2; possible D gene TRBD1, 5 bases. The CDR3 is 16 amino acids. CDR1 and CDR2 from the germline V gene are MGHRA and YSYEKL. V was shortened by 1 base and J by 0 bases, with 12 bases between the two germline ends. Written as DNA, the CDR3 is TGCGCCAGCAGCCAAGCAGGGAGGGGTACTAACTATGGCTACACCTTC. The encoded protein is CASSQAGRGTNYGYTF.

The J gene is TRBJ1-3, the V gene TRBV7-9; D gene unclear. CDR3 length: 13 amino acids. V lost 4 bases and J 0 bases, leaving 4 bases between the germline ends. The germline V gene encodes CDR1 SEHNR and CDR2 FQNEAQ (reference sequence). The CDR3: CASSSNSGNTIYF. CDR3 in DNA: TGTGCCAGCAGCTCCAACTCTGGAAACACCATATATTTT.

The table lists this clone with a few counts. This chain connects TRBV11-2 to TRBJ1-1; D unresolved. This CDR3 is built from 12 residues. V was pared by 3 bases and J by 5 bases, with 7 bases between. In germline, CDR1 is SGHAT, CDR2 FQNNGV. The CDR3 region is CASSFGETEAFF. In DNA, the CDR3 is TGTGCCAGCAGCTTTGGGGAGACTGAAGCTTTCTTT.

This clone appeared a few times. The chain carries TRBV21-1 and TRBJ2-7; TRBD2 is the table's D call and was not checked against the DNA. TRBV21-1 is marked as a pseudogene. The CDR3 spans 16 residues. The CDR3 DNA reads TGTGCCAGCAGCAAACGCCGCAGGACTCTAAACTACGAGCAGTACTTC. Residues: CASSKRRRTLNYEQYF.

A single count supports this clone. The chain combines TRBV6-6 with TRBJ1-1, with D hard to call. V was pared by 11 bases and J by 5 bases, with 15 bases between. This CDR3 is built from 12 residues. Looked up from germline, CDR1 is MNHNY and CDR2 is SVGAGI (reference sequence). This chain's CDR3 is CAGTTMGTEAFF. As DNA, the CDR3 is TGTGCCGGAACTACGATGGGGACTGAAGCTTTCTTT.

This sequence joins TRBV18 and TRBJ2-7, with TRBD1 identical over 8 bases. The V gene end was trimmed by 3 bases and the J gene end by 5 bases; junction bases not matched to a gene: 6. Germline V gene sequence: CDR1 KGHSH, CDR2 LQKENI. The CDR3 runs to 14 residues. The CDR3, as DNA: TGTGCCAGCTCACCCGGACAGGGATCCAACGAGCAGTACTTC. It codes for CASSPGQGSNEQYF.

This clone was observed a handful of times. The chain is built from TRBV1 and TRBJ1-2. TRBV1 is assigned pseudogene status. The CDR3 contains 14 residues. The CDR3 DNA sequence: TGCACCAGCAGACCACCGGGACCGAACTATGGCTACACCTTC. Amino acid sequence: CTSRPPGPNYGYTF.

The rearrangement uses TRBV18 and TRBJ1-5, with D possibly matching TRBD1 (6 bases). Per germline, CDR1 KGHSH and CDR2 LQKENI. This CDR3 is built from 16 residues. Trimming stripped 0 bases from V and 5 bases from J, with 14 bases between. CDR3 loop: CASSPPGQTRDQPQHF. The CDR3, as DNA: TGTGCCAGCTCACCACCGGGACAAACTAGAGATCAGCCCCAGCATTTT.

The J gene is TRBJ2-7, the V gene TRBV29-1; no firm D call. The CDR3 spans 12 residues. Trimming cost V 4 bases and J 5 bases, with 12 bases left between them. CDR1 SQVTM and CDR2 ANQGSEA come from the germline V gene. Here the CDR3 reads CSVVMESHEQYF. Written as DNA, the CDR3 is TGCAGCGTTGTTATGGAGTCCCACGAGCAGTACTTC.